Below are 19 T cell receptor beta chains sequenced from a single sample in a study of Ad26.COV2.S vaccination and SARS-CoV-2 variants. Some clones are missing from TCRdb's copy, which holds only in-frame ones; the method was immunoSEQ multiplex PCR. The sample shows about 440,000 clones, roughly 87% of them seen only once. The treatment denotes: about 20 received Ad26.COV2.S at low or high dose, single or two shots; about 5 received placebo; per-sample allocation not given. Samples analyzed were those drawn on day 63 after the first vaccine or placebo injection. The sequencing here drew on peripheral blood, taken in a trial of Ad26.COV2.S vaccine versus placebo. The receptors were gathered from a person aged 18 to 59 who received the Ad26.COV2.S COVID-19 vaccine or a placebo.

The chain combines TRBV5-4 with TRBJ2-1; D is ambiguous. Germline V lookup: CDR1 SGHNT, CDR2 YYREEE (reference sequence). Trimming left V 3 bases short and J 7 bases short, with 11 bases between. The CDR3 is 13 amino acids. The CDR3 here is CASSSRLANEQFF. As DNA, the CDR3 is TGTGCCAGCAGCTCGAGACTCGCTAATGAGCAGTTCTTC.

V usage is TRBV7-9 and J usage is TRBJ1-1, with unresolved D. V was trimmed by 5 bases and J by 1 base, leaving 11 bases between them. The germline V gene has CDR1 SEHNR and CDR2 FQNEAQ (reference sequence). This CDR3 has 14 residues. The CDR3 DNA reads as TGTGCCAGCAGCCCCAGGACGGAGAACACTGAAGCTTTCTTT. It translates to CASSPRTENTEAFF.

This clone was counted between two and nine times. The chain uses TRBV7-2 and TRBJ2-7, with a tentative D call TRBD2 (6 bases). V was clipped by 7 bases and J by 6 bases, with 19 bases between them. This CDR3 region has 14 residues. Germline V gene sequence: CDR1 SGHTA, CDR2 FQGNSA. The CDR3 DNA reads as TGTGCCAGCACCTGGGGGACTGACAAATCCGAGCAGTACTTC. Amino acid sequence: CASTWGTDKSEQYF. Based on the CDR3 plus reference TRBV7-2 and TRBJ2-7, the full variable domain is GAGVSQSPSNKVTEKGKDVELRCDPISGHTALYWYRQSLGQGLEFLIYFQGNSAPDKSGLPSDRFSAERTGGSVSTLTIQRTQQEDSAVYLCASTWGTDKSEQYFGPGTRLTVT.

This clone was seen a handful of times. The chain carries TRBV6-2 or TRBV6-3 and TRBJ1-5; D is perhaps TRBD1 (5 bases). Per the germline V gene, CDR1 is MNHEY and CDR2 is SVGEGT. V was trimmed by 2 bases and J by 9 bases, leaving 14 bases between them. There are 14 residues in the CDR3. CDR3 sequence: CASSYGRVRRPQHF. The DNA of the CDR3 is TGTGCCAGCAGTTACGGCAGGGTTCGTCGGCCCCAGCATTTT.

This CDR3 reads CASSPSPNEKLFF. The DNA for the CDR3 is TGTGCCAGCTCACCATCACCGAATGAAAAACTGTTTTTT. The V and J genes are TRBV18 and TRBJ1-4; D unclear. The CDR3 contains 13 residues. V was clipped by 2 bases and J by 5 bases, with 6 bases between them. CDR1 and CDR2 from the germline V gene are KGHSH and LQKENI.

Notes on this clone: One junction end disagrees with the germline gene, perhaps due to a read error. The J gene is TRBJ2-1, the V gene TRBV27, with 14 bases fitting TRBD2. Germline V lookup: CDR1 MNHEY, CDR2 SMNVEV (reference sequence). The CDR3 extends over 14 amino acids. The CDR3 protein is CASSRLAGGVERFF. The CDR3 coding sequence is TGTGCCAGCAGTCGACTAGCGGGAGGGGTTGAGCGGTTCTTC.

A few counts support this clone. This chain joins TRBV12-5 and TRBJ1-5; tentative D call: TRBD1 (6 bases). Germline values: CDR1 LGHNT, CDR2 FRNRAP. The CDR3 totals 14 residues. Trimming cost V 7 bases and J 4 bases, with 14 bases left between them. The DNA for the CDR3 is TGTGCTAGTGCTCCAGGCGGACAGAATCAGCCCCAGCATTTT. Residues: CASAPGGQNQPQHF.

The chain combines TRBV4-1 with TRBJ2-7, with 8 bases that match TRBD2. The CDR3 has 16 amino acids. Unmatched junction bases numbered 7, after V lost 0 bases and J lost 3 bases. The germline CDR1 and CDR2 sequences are MGHRA and YSYEKL. The CDR3 sequence is CASSQDSSGGDYEQYF. In nucleotides, the CDR3 is TGCGCCAGCAGCCAAGATTCGTCGGGAGGGGACTACGAGCAGTACTTC.

The chain employs TRBV9 and TRBJ2-3; D is perhaps TRBD2 (6 bases). Trimming shortened V by 3 bases and J by 2 bases, and 7 bases separated the two germline ends. The CDR3 covers 13 residues. CDR1 SGDLS and CDR2 YYNGEE come from the germline V gene. CDR3 sequence: CASSGGVTDTQYF. The DNA for the CDR3 is TGTGCCAGCAGCGGGGGGGTCACAGATACGCAGTATTTT.

This clone turned up a few times. The gene calls are TRBV5-1 and TRBJ2-2; TRBD2 might be the D (5 bases). The V end was cut by 2 bases, the J end by 0 bases, with 11 bases between. CDR1 and CDR2 (germline): SGHRS, YFSETQ. CDR3 length: 16 amino acids. DNA of the CDR3: TGCGCCAGCAGCTTCGCTCGAGCGGCGAACACCGGGGAGCTGTTTTTT. Its translation is CASSFARAANTGELFF.

Only a few counts were recorded for this clone. The rearrangement uses TRBV18 and TRBJ1-5, with D unclear. CDR3 size: 15 residues. Trimming took off 6 bases at V and 1 base at J, with 13 bases between the two ends. Germline-derived CDR1 and CDR2 are KGHSH and LQKENI. DNA for the CDR3: TGTGCCAGCTCGCCCACACCGGGGAGCAATCAGCCCCAGCATTTT. Translated: CASSPTPGSNQPQHF. Using reference TRBV18 and TRBJ1-5 for the parts outside the CDR3, the full variable domain is NAGVMQNPRHLVRRRGQEARLRCSPMKGHSHVYWYRQLPEEGLKFMVYLQKENIIDESGMPKERFSAEFPKEGPSILRIQQVVRGDSAAYFCASSPTPGSNQPQHFGDGTRLSIL.

This clone came up a few times. The genes are TRBV10-3 and TRBJ1-2; tentative D call: TRBD1 (5 bases). The ends were cut back, 0 bases at V and 7 bases at J, with 15 bases in the middle. The CDR3 totals 15 residues. Germline V gene lookup returns CDR1 ENHRY and CDR2 SYGVKD. DNA of the CDR3: TGTGCCATCAGTGAGTCTACAGGCGCTTGGTTTGGCTACACCTTC. It specifies CAISESTGAWFGYTF.

V gene TRBV29-1 combines with J gene TRBJ2-7; D possibly matches TRBD1 or TRBD2 (5 bases each). The germline gives CDR1 SQVTM, CDR2 ANQGSEA. V lost 4 bases and J 6 bases, leaving 10 bases between the germline ends. The CDR3 is made up of 11 amino acids. The CDR3 DNA reads as TGCAGCGTTGTCAGGGCGGGCGAGCAGTACTTC. As protein: CSVVRAGEQYF.

The chain joins TRBV7-3 to TRBJ2-1, with TRBD2 identical over 8 bases. The length of the CDR3 is 15 residues. The germline V gene encodes CDR1 SGHTA and CDR2 FQGTGA. V dropped 2 bases and J dropped 9; count of bases not matched to a gene: 9. The CDR3 protein is CASSLGGATSVEQFF. The CDR3 DNA reads as TGTGCCAGCAGCTTAGGCGGTGCGACTAGCGTTGAGCAGTTCTTC.

This sequence joins TRBV4-1 and TRBJ1-2; D is ambiguous. Germline CDR1 MGHRA, CDR2 YSYEKL. The CDR3 totals 14 residues. V lost 0 bases and J lost 0, with 5 bases in between. CDR3 sequence: CASSQDPANYGYTF. The CDR3 DNA reads as TGCGCCAGCAGCCAAGATCCAGCTAACTATGGCTACACCTTC.

The chain uses TRBV29-1 and TRBJ1-1; 8 bases line up with TRBD1. The trim removed 8 bases at V and 1 base at J, leaving 6 bases unmatched. Germline CDR1 SQVTM, CDR2 ANQGSEA. The CDR3 is made up of 13 amino acids. Here the CDR3 DNA reads TGCAGCCTAAGGACAGGGACGAACACTGAAGCTTTCTTT. Protein sequence: CSLRTGTNTEAFF.

This chain uses TRBV7-2 with TRBJ1-4, with D hard to call. The V end was cut by 8 bases, the J end by 2 bases, with 15 bases between. Per germline, CDR1 SGHTA and CDR2 FQGNSA. This CDR3 spans 15 amino acids. In DNA, the CDR3 is TGTGCCAGCCAAACAGCGATGGCTACTAATGAAAAACTGTTTTTT. The encoded protein is CASQTAMATNEKLFF. Combining the CDR3 with reference TRBV7-2 and TRBJ1-4 gives the whole variable domain GAGVSQSPSNKVTEKGKDVELRCDPISGHTALYWYRQSLGQGLEFLIYFQGNSAPDKSGLPSDRFSAERTGGSVSTLTIQRTQQEDSAVYLCASQTAMATNEKLFFGSGTQLSVL.

The chain joins TRBV30 to TRBJ1-1; D is unclear. The V end lost 1 base, the J end lost 3 bases, and 6 bases lay between the germline ends. The CDR3 length is 12 residues. The germline gives CDR1 GTSNPN, CDR2 SVGIG (reference sequence). The CDR3 spells CAWSADHTEAFF. CDR3 coding DNA: TGTGCCTGGAGTGCGGACCACACTGAAGCTTTCTTT.

The table lists this clone with a count of one. The chain recombines TRBV4-3 with TRBJ1-1; D not resolved. This CDR3 is 13 amino acids long. The V gene lost 0 bases and the J gene lost 7 bases, with 9 bases spanning the gap. Germline lookup yields CDR1 LGHNA and CDR2 YSLEER. The CDR3 sequence: CASSQEDGLEAFF. CDR3 sequence (DNA): TGCGCCAGCAGCCAAGAGGACGGACTTGAAGCTTTCTTT.